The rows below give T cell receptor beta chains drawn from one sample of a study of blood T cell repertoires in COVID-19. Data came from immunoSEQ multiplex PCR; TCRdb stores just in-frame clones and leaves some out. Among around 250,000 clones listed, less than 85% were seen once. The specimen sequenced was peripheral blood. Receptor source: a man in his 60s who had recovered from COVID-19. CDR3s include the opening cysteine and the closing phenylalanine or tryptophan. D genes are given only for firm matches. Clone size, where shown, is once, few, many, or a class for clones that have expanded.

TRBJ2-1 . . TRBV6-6 CASSRTGSGSYNEQFF TGTGCCAGCAGTCGAACGGGGTCTGGCTCCTACAATGAGCAGTTCTTC
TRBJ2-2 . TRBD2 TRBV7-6 CASSLLRGAGELFF TGTGCCAGCAGCTTATTGCGGGGGGCCGGGGAGCTGTTTTTT
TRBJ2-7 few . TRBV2 CASSESSYEQYF TGTGCCAGCAGCGAGAGCTCCTACGAGCAGTACTTC
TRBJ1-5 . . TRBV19 CASRTGGRNQPQHF TGTGCCAGTAGGACGGGGGGAAGGAATCAGCCCCAGCATTTT
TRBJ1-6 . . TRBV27 CASSFAEVYSPLHF TGTGCCAGCAGTTTCGCAGAAGTCTATTCACCCCTCCACTTT
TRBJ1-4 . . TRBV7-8 CASSRETTNEKLFF TGTGCCAGCAGCAGGGAGACAACTAATGAAAAACTGTTTTTT
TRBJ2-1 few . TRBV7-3 CASSPGVGAAEQFF TGTGCCAGCAGCCCGGGGGTCGGGGCGGCAGAACAGTTCTTC
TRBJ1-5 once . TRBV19 CASNPRGGAMNQPQHF TGTGCCAGTAACCCCCGGGGAGGGGCGATGAATCAGCCCCAGCATTTT
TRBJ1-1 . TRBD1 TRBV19 CASTQTGGANTEAFF TGTGCCAGTACCCAGACAGGGGGCGCGAACACTGAAGCTTTCTTT
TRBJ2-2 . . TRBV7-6 CASSLGSGRTGELFF TGTGCCAGCAGCTTAGGCTCGGGTAGGACCGGGGAGCTGTTTTTT
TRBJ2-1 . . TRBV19 CATGGYQRAQFF TGTGCCACCGGAGGGTACCAAAGGGCGCAGTTCTTC
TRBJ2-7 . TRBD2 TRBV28 CASSLRGLTTYEQYF TGTGCCAGCAGTCTACGGGGACTAACCACCTACGAGCAGTACTTC
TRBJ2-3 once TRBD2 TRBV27 CASRTLLAGVADTQYF TGTGCCAGCAGAACCCTTCTAGCGGGAGTGGCAGATACGCAGTATTTT
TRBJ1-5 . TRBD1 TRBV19 CASSIIEGTGNQPQHF TGTGCCAGTAGTATTATAGAAGGGACAGGCAATCAGCCCCAGCATTTT
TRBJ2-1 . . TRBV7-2 CASSLRTDFSYNEQFF TGTGCCAGCAGCCTAAGGACAGATTTCTCCTACAATGAGCAGTTCTTC
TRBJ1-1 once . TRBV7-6 CASRPPGPNTEAFF TGTGCCAGCAGACCCCCCGGTCCAAACACTGAAGCTTTCTTT
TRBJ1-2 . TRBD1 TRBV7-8 CASKMTGTGVDGYTF TGTGCCAGCAAGATGACCGGGACAGGGGTCGATGGCTACACCTTC
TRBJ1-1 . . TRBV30 CAWSRRGIEAFF TGTGCCTGGAGTCGAAGGGGCATCGAAGCTTTCTTT
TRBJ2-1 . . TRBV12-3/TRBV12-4 CASSRLLVGEQFF TGTGCCAGCAGTCGACTACTAGTCGGTGAGCAGTTCTTC
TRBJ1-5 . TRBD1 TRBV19 CASSIRQGMGNQPQHF TGTGCCAGTAGTATCAGACAGGGTATGGGCAATCAGCCCCAGCATTTT